Sequencing of this T cell receptor (beta chain) was carried out in a study of T cells after yellow fever vaccination. Notes on the study in general: It was a weaker secondary response, yet one that peaked faster, at day 5 versus 15. Researchers noted that a small share of clonotypes showed up in both CD4 and CD8 compartments.

This clonotype appeared a few times. The target antigen is unknown. TCRdb re-called the 5' RACE reads through MiXCR, storing one row per CDR3 protein. The table has some 290,000 distinct CDR3 sequences, roughly 10% seen once; the top ten hold over 3%. CDR1 and CDR2 from the germline V gene are LGHNA and YSLEER. The CDR3 sequence is 14 residues long. Trimming left V 1 base short and J 2 bases short, with 7 bases between. The source is a man younger than 30 who received the YFV17D yellow fever vaccine. The chain links TRBV4-3 to TRBJ2-3; possible D gene TRBD1, 5 bases. The specimen was CD4+ T cells sorted from PBMCs, collected 45 days after the yellow fever booster vaccination. As DNA, the CDR3 is TGCGCCAGCAGCCAAGCTGGGGCCACAGATACGCAGTATTTT. Translation: CASSQAGATDTQYF.